This TCR beta chain comes out of a study of T cells expressing NK-cell markers. Whole-study context: Each TCR beta repertoire originated in sorted T cells that were CD3+CD56+NKG2C+, CD3+CD56+NKG2C- or CD3+CD56-NKG2C+. Study-level findings and limits: A range of 1.0-7.0% of CD8+ T cells consisted of dominant NKG2C+ clonotypes in more than five donors.

The CDR3 runs to 12 residues. CDR1 and CDR2 from the germline V gene are SGHTA and FQGNSA. TCRdb reanalyzed the 5' RACE reads and collapses them to one entry per CDR3 protein, without DNA. This listing includes 500,000 to 600,000 distinct CDR3 sequences. With regard to this clonotype: What it binds is unknown.

This rearrangement joins TRBV7-2 to TRBJ2-7; TCRdb's D call of TRBD2 is untestable without DNA. The sample taken for sequencing was blood T cells: a sorted CD56 or NKG2C T cell subset, CD4+ or CD8+ T cells, or bulk PBMC T cells (not recorded which). This receptor was identified in a man in his late teens or twenties in good health. Here the CDR3 reads CASSLVGTPVHF.